Each of the 20 T cell receptor beta chains below was sequenced from the same sample in a study of response to subunit inactivated influenza vaccine. TCRdb independently ran MiXCR on the RT-PCR reads; one entry per CDR3 protein. The data show more than 600,000 distinct CDR3 sequences, with roughly 18% seen just once and roughly 11% held by the top ten. Sample: PBMCs from blood, taken 4 to 6 days after vaccination. These receptors all come from a man in his fifties who received an inactivated influenza vaccine.

This clonotype was detected once. The rearrangement links TRBV5-4 to TRBJ2-3; 13 bases agree with TRBD2. Trimming cost V 3 bases and J 1 base; bases outside gene matches: 11. The CDR3 covers 19 residues. Germline V gives CDR1 SGHNT, CDR2 YYREEE (reference sequence). The CDR3 loop is CASSWKGLAGLNGTDTQYF. DNA for the CDR3: TGTGCCAGCAGCTGGAAGGGACTAGCGGGGCTAAACGGCACAGATACGCAGTATTTT.

The gene calls are TRBV28 and TRBJ1-2; unclear D gene. V was shortened by 8 bases and J by 3 bases, with 13 bases between the two germline ends. The CDR3 is made up of 13 amino acids. From germline, CDR1 is MDHEN and CDR2 SYDVKM. The DNA of the CDR3 is TGTGCCAGCTCTGGATGGGGAGACTATGGCTACACCTTC. It is translated as CASSGWGDYGYTF.

For this clonotype: Likely a read error: the CDR3 ends without its conserved phenylalanine or tryptophan. The genes are TRBV10-3 and TRBJ2-5; 7 bases align to TRBD1. Germline CDR1 is ENHRY and CDR2 is SYGVKD. V shed 2 bases and J 1 base; nucleotides not matched to a gene: 19. The CDR3 consists of 20 residues. CDR3 amino acids: CAISELRRTGPTGGQETQYL. CDR3 bases: TGTGCCATCAGTGAGCTTAGGAGGACAGGCCCCACCGGCGGCCAAGAGACCCAGTACTTA.

V usage is TRBV3-1 and J usage is TRBJ2-7, with 9 positions matching TRBD2. This CDR3 comprises 14 residues. The V gene's germline CDR1 is LGHDT and CDR2 YNNKEL (reference sequence). V shed 6 bases, J shed 3 bases, and the junction held 6 bases outside the gene matches. The CDR3 sequence: CASRKSSGSYEQYF. As DNA, the CDR3 is TGTGCCAGCAGAAAAAGTAGCGGGAGCTACGAGCAGTACTTC.

A few counts support this clonotype. The chain has TRBV12-3 or TRBV12-4 and TRBJ2-1; 7 nucleotides agree with TRBD1. After removal of 6 bases from V and 4 bases from J, the junction contained 9 bases not matched to a gene. The CDR3 is 15 amino acids. The DNA for the CDR3 is TGTGCCAGCAGAACGACAGGGAGTGGTTACAATGAGCAGTTCTTC. This codes for CASRTTGSGYNEQFF.

This clonotype has only a few counts. The J gene is TRBJ1-4, the V gene TRBV7-6; the match to TRBD1 covers 7 bases. The V gene's germline CDR1 is SGHVS and CDR2 FNYEAQ. Trimming removed 5 bases from V and 5 bases from J; junction bases left unmatched: 14. This CDR3 region has 17 residues. Here the CDR3 reads CASSLSGNQGGNEKLFF. CDR3 DNA sequence: TGTGCCAGCAGCCTCTCGGGAAATCAAGGGGGCAATGAAAAACTGTTTTTT.

V gene TRBV12-3 or TRBV12-4 combines with J gene TRBJ2-5, with a possible D match to TRBD1 (5 bases). The CDR3 is 15 residues long. Trimming left V 6 bases short and J 5 bases short, with 19 bases between. The CDR3 DNA reads TGTGCCAGCAGCCCTCAGGGTAGTGGTATGGAGACCCAGTACTTC. This encodes CASSPQGSGMETQYF.

This clonotype occurred a few times. CDR3 protein: CASSLGLPGSYEQYF. CDR3 sequence (DNA): TGTGCCAGCAGCTTAGGCTTGCCGGGATCCTACGAGCAGTACTTC. The chain combines TRBV7-2 with TRBJ2-7; tentatively, D is TRBD2 (5 bases). V was pared by 1 base and J by 1 base, with 11 bases between. CDR1 SGHTA and CDR2 FQGNSA come from the germline V gene. This CDR3 has 15 amino acids.

This clonotype was seen once. The rearrangement links TRBV2 to TRBJ1-6; possible D gene TRBD1, 6 bases. Germline CDR1 SNHLY, CDR2 FYNNEI. V was trimmed by 6 bases and J by 9 bases, leaving 18 bases between them. CDR3 size: 15 residues. CDR3 protein: CASRAGRRGFSPLHF. The CDR3 DNA follows: TGTGCCAGCAGGGCCGGGAGGAGGGGGTTTTCACCCCTCCACTTT.

This clonotype came up a few times. V and J are TRBV11-1 and TRBJ2-3, with a tentative D call TRBD2 (7 bases). CDR1 and CDR2 from the germline V gene are SGHAT and FQDESV (reference sequence). The CDR3 runs to 18 residues. V lost 0 bases, J lost 2 bases, and 18 bases lay in between. The CDR3 is CASSLATGWEGLTDTQYF. Here the CDR3 DNA reads TGTGCCAGCAGCTTAGCGACAGGCTGGGAGGGCCTCACAGATACGCAGTATTTT.

This chain joins TRBV5-1 and TRBJ2-5; D possibly corresponds to TRBD1 (6 bases). The length of the CDR3 is 14 residues. Per the germline V gene, CDR1 is SGHRS and CDR2 is YFSETQ. Trimming removed 4 bases from V and 5 bases from J, with 15 bases in between. CDR3 coding DNA: TGCGCCAGCAGCGAGGGGGTTTCTGGGGAGACCCAGTACTTC. As protein: CASSEGVSGETQYF.

J is TRBJ2-7 and V is TRBV20-1, with 8 bases that match TRBD1. This CDR3 contains 15 residues. V lost 8 bases, J lost 7 bases, and 19 bases stayed unmatched. CDR1 is DFQATT, CDR2 SNEGSKA, per germline (reference sequence). The DNA for the CDR3 is TGCAGTTCTGGTTTTGAGCGGACAGGGCTGAGAGAGCAGTACTTC. Residues: CSSGFERTGLREQYF.

The chain is built from TRBV7-6 and TRBJ2-7, with D tentatively TRBD2 (5 bases). V was shortened by 0 bases and J by 6 bases, with 12 bases between the two germline ends. Germline loops: CDR1 SGHVS, CDR2 FNYEAQ. CDR3 size: 14 residues. CDR3 sequence reads: CASSLALAGREQYF. The CDR3 bases are TGTGCCAGCAGCTTAGCCCTTGCGGGTCGCGAGCAGTACTTC.

The genes are TRBV7-2 and TRBJ2-7; no clear D. Germline CDR1 is SGHTA and CDR2 is FQGNSA. V was clipped by 5 bases and J by 4 bases, with 18 bases between them. There are 15 residues in the CDR3. CDR3 protein: CASSTIAHSIYEQYF. CDR3 nucleotides: TGTGCCAGCAGCACCATCGCCCACTCTATTTACGAGCAGTACTTC.

This clonotype was counted a few times. This chain connects TRBV9 to TRBJ2-2; tentatively, D is TRBD2 (5 bases). The V and J ends lost 1 base and 2 bases respectively, with 6 bases between them. Germline-derived CDR1 and CDR2 are SGDLS and YYNGEE. The CDR3 runs 14 residues. The CDR3 reads CASSVRGNTGELFF. In DNA form, the CDR3 reads TGTGCCAGCAGCGTACGGGGTAACACCGGGGAGCTGTTTTTT.

There are a few counts of this clonotype. This chain connects TRBV20-1 to TRBJ2-7; D is possibly TRBD1 (6 bases). V dropped 4 bases and J dropped 7 bases, with 23 bases sitting between them. This CDR3 comprises 15 residues. Germline V lookup: CDR1 DFQATT, CDR2 SNEGSKA (reference sequence). CDR3 loop: CSATPPVGQRGEQYF. The DNA of the CDR3 is TGCAGTGCTACCCCGCCGGTCGGACAGAGGGGAGAGCAGTACTTC.

This clonotype came up many times. The V gene is TRBV20-1, the J gene TRBJ1-6; D is possibly TRBD1 (5 bases). CDR1 DFQATT and CDR2 SNEGSKA come from the germline V gene (reference sequence). Trimming removed 3 bases at V and 0 bases at J, with 12 bases between. The CDR3 loop spans 16 amino acids. The CDR3 here is CSARGLLSSYNSPLHF. The CDR3 DNA is TGCAGTGCTAGGGGACTTCTCAGCTCCTATAATTCACCCCTCCACTTT.

The rearrangement joins TRBV6-1 to TRBJ2-3, with 9 positions matching TRBD1. CDR3 length equals 15 residues. V was pared by 8 bases and J by 4 bases, with 10 bases of the junction left unmatched. The V gene's germline CDR1 is MNHNS and CDR2 SASEGT. The CDR3 DNA reads as TGTGCCAGCGGGACCGGGACAGGGTTCCCAGATACGCAGTATTTT. It translates to CASGTGTGFPDTQYF.

The CDR3 here is CASSPIDTLRGTDTQYF. CDR3 coding DNA: TGTGCCAGCAGTCCCATTGACACACTTCGGGGCACAGATACGCAGTATTTT. The chain is built from TRBV6-2 or TRBV6-3 and TRBJ2-3; D is unresolved. The V gene's germline CDR1 is MNHEY and CDR2 SVGEGT. The CDR3 has 17 residues. V lost 5 bases and J 1 base, leaving 19 bases between the germline ends.

This clonotype was seen many times. This rearrangement joins TRBV20-1 to TRBJ1-2; TRBD1 agrees at 8 bases. The CDR3 runs 15 residues. The germline V gene encodes CDR1 DFQATT and CDR2 SNEGSKA (reference sequence). V dropped 0 bases and J dropped 5; count of bases not matched to a gene: 8. This CDR3 is CSARDGTGISYGYTF. For the CDR3, the DNA is TGCAGTGCTAGAGACGGGACAGGAATATCGTATGGCTACACCTTC.